These 14 T cell receptor beta chains originate from one sample sequenced in a study of beta chain features in type 1 diabetes. The whole isolated RNA underwent reverse transcription, so sequencing captured expressed TCRB transcripts. The table came from immunoSEQ multiplex PCR; TCRdb's copy has only in-frame clones and leaves some out. Counted here are approximately 300,000 clones, approximately 11% occurring once; the ten biggest clones make up around 0.015%. Sequencing was carried out using naive CD4+ T cells from blood. The receptor source for this set is a woman aged 25-40 years in good health.

In its sample, this clone was seen a few times. V usage is TRBV6-1 and J usage is TRBJ2-5; a possible D gene is TRBD1 (6 bases). This CDR3 region has 14 residues. V lost 5 bases to trimming and J lost 5 bases, with 15 bases between them. Germline lookup yields CDR1 MNHNS and CDR2 SASEGT. DNA of the CDR3: TGTGCCAGCAGTCCGGGGACATCGGGGGAGACCCAGTACTTC. Residues: CASSPGTSGETQYF.

In its sample, this clone was seen a few times. The rearrangement uses TRBV28 and TRBJ2-4; maybe TRBD1 (6 bases). Germline V gene lookup returns CDR1 MDHEN and CDR2 SYDVKM. Between the trimmed V and J ends, which lost 3 bases and 0 bases, there was a span of 9 bases. This CDR3 spans 15 amino acids. CDR3 amino acids: CASSLRGIAKNIQYF. DNA of the CDR3: TGTGCCAGCAGTTTGAGGGGGATAGCCAAAAACATTCAGTACTTC.

This clone showed up just a few times. This chain joins TRBV28 and TRBJ2-1; 7 nucleotides align to TRBD1. The CDR3 length is 13 residues. The V segment lost 5 bases and the J segment 5 bases; nucleotides outside the gene matches: 3. CDR1 and CDR2 (germline): MDHEN, SYDVKM. The CDR3 sequence: CASSEGQNNEQFF. DNA for the CDR3: TGTGCCAGCAGTGAGGGACAGAACAATGAGCAGTTCTTC.

The chain's CDR3 is CASSLTGPLGNEQFF. CDR3 DNA sequence: TGTGCCAGCAGTTTGACAGGGCCCTTGGGGAATGAGCAGTTCTTC. The genes are TRBV28 and TRBJ2-1; 7 bases agree with TRBD1. V shed 3 bases, J shed 7 bases, and the junction held 9 bases outside the gene matches. In germline, CDR1 is MDHEN, CDR2 SYDVKM. CDR3 length: 15 residues.

This clone has just a few counts. The V and J genes are TRBV28 and TRBJ2-7; D is possibly TRBD2 (6 bases). The CDR3 loop spans 17 amino acids. Trimming stripped 7 bases from V and 3 bases from J, with 25 bases between. Germline V gene data show CDR1 as MDHEN and CDR2 as SYDVKM. CDR3 region: CASTGGAVGGNFYEQYF. The CDR3, as DNA: TGTGCCAGCACCGGCGGGGCTGTTGGGGGGAACTTCTACGAGCAGTACTTC.

The chain has TRBV16 and TRBJ1-1, with a weak D call TRBD1 (6 bases). The V gene lost 2 bases and the J gene lost 5 bases, with 21 bases spanning the gap. The CDR3 contains 17 residues. CDR1 is KGHSY and CDR2 is FQNENV in the germline V gene. Here the CDR3 reads CASSQLALSGARTEAFF. DNA for the CDR3: TGTGCCAGCAGCCAACTAGCACTATCAGGGGCGAGAACTGAAGCTTTCTTT.

The chain recombines TRBV27 with TRBJ2-2, with TRBD1 matching over 8 bases. CDR1 is MNHEY, CDR2 SMNVEV, per germline (reference sequence). The CDR3 extends over 16 amino acids. With 8 bases clipped from V and 13 bases from J, the junction kept 21 bases outside the gene matches. DNA for the CDR3: TGTGCCAGCTCCGGGACAGGAAGAGCAGGCGGGCGTGCGCTGTTTTTT. Encoded protein: CASSGTGRAGGRALFF.

This clone was seen more than once but under ten times. The DNA of the CDR3 is TGTGCCAGCAGCTTATATGAGGGAGTGGAGACCCAGTACTTC. Protein product: CASSLYEGVETQYF. The chain uses TRBV7-6 and TRBJ2-5, with D possibly TRBD2 on 5 matching bases. The germline V gene has CDR1 SGHVS and CDR2 FNYEAQ. The CDR3 is made up of 14 amino acids. The V end was cut by 2 bases, the J end by 5 bases, with 12 bases between.

The chain has TRBV27 and TRBJ2-7; 8 bases map to TRBD2. The CDR3 sequence is 18 residues long. Germline V gene sequence: CDR1 MNHEY, CDR2 SMNVEV (reference sequence). V shed 5 bases, J shed 3 bases, and the junction held 18 bases outside the gene matches. CDR3 sequence: CASSKRPISSGKVYEQYF. CDR3 in DNA: TGTGCCAGCAGTAAGAGGCCAATAAGTAGCGGGAAGGTCTACGAGCAGTACTTC.

This clone was detected a few times. The genes are TRBV18 and TRBJ2-1, with D tentatively TRBD2 (5 bases). The germline CDR1 and CDR2 sequences are KGHSH and LQKENI. V lost 6 bases and J 7 bases, leaving 13 bases between the germline ends. The CDR3 runs 13 residues. For the CDR3, the DNA is TGTGCCAGCTCCCCCCCTAGCAATAATGAGCAGTTCTTC. It yields the protein CASSPPSNNEQFF.

This chain links TRBV14 with TRBJ2-5; D gene uncertain. The CDR3 runs to 12 residues. Trimming shortened V by 0 bases and J by 9 bases, and 8 bases separated the two germline ends. The germline CDR1 and CDR2 sequences are SGHDN and FVKESK. CDR3 DNA sequence: TGTGCCAGCAGCCAAGATCGCGCGTCCCAGTACTTC. Its translation is CASSQDRASQYF.

This chain connects TRBV7-2 to TRBJ2-3; 9 nucleotides agree with TRBD1. Germline CDR1 reads SGHTA; CDR2 reads FQGNSA. CDR3 length: 15 amino acids. The trim removed 5 bases at V and 4 bases at J, leaving 7 bases unmatched. The CDR3 DNA sequence: TGTGCCAGCAGCAAACAGGGGGCAACCCCAGATACGCAGTATTTT. This translates into CASSKQGATPDTQYF.

In its sample, this clone was seen a few times. The chain links TRBV11-2 to TRBJ2-7, with 9 bases that match TRBD1. The junction had 6 bases not matched to a gene; V was cut back by 3 bases and J by 3 bases. CDR1 SGHAT and CDR2 FQNNGV come from the germline V gene. This CDR3 contains 15 residues. CDR3 sequence reads: CASSFDDRGYYEQYF. The DNA for the CDR3 is TGTGCCAGCAGCTTTGACGACAGGGGGTACTACGAGCAGTACTTC. Filled out from reference TRBV11-2 and TRBJ2-7, the complete variable domain reads EAGVAQSPRYKIIEKRQSVAFWCNPISGHATLYWYQQILGQGPKLLIQFQNNGVVDDSQLPKDRFSAERLKGVDSTLKIQPAKLEDSAVYLCASSFDDRGYYEQYFGPGTRLTVT.

This clone was seen more than once but under ten times. The chain has TRBV18 and TRBJ2-1, with 7 bases fitting TRBD1. Per germline, CDR1 KGHSH and CDR2 LQKENI. V shed 3 bases and J 5 bases; nucleotides not matched to a gene: 7. The CDR3 is made up of 15 amino acids. The CDR3 DNA reads TGTGCCAGCTCACCTCCGGGACAGCAGGACAATGAGCAGTTCTTC. It is translated as CASSPPGQQDNEQFF.